These 5 T cell receptor beta chains originate from one sample sequenced in a study of T cells in tuberculosis. Sequencing used immunoSEQ multiplex PCR; TCRdb keeps in-frame clones, though not all of them. Here the sample spans about 35,000 clones, about 90% being singletons. Sequencing input: PBMCs. Receptor source: a donor aged 10 to 29 with latent tuberculosis or without tuberculosis infection. Some clones in this sample may be carry-over from other donors' samples.

The chain carries TRBV5-1 and TRBJ2-2; TRBD1 agrees at 8 bases. Germline CDR1 is SGHRS and CDR2 is YFSETQ. The junction had 1 base not matched to a gene; V was cut back by 2 bases and J by 4 bases. The CDR3 covers 14 residues. The CDR3 region is CASSLGQGTGELFF. The CDR3 DNA is TGCGCCAGCAGCTTAGGACAGGGCACCGGGGAGCTGTTTTTT.

The chain recombines TRBV5-5 with TRBJ2-2; 7 bases line up with TRBD1. Unmatched junction bases numbered 2, after V lost 1 base and J lost 2 bases. This CDR3 region has 15 residues. The germline V gene encodes CDR1 SGHKS and CDR2 YYEKEE (reference sequence). In DNA, the CDR3 is TGTGCCAGCAGCTTGAAAGGGGGCAACACCGGGGAGCTGTTTTTT. It codes for CASSLKGGNTGELFF.

The chain links TRBV6-6 to TRBJ1-1; 11 positions agree with TRBD1. This CDR3 region has 12 residues. The V gene's germline CDR1 is MNHNY and CDR2 SVGAGI (reference sequence). V lost 6 bases to trimming and J lost 11 bases; unmatched junction nucleotides: 5. CDR3 sequence: CASSLGQGAAFF. CDR3 nucleotide sequence: TGTGCCAGCAGCCTCGGACAGGGGGCGGCTTTCTTT.

This chain uses TRBV7-9 with TRBJ1-3; 10 bases fit TRBD1. The germline CDR1 and CDR2 sequences are SEHNR and FQNEAQ (reference sequence). CDR3 length: 17 amino acids. With V trimmed by 1 base and J by 2 bases, 5 bases remained unmatched. CDR3 sequence (DNA): TGTGCCAGCAGCTTAGGAGTGGGGACAGGGGCTGGAAACACCATATATTTT. Its protein product is CASSLGVGTGAGNTIYF.

The CDR3 sequence: CTSTGGTIGNEQFF. Written as DNA, the CDR3 is TGCACCAGCACCGGCGGGACCATCGGGAATGAGCAGTTCTTC. The V gene is TRBV1, the J gene TRBJ2-1; TRBD2, the D gene given by the table, was not confirmed from the DNA. TRBV1 corresponds to a pseudogene. The CDR3 extends over 14 amino acids.